The entry below describes one T cell receptor beta chain. One junction end disagrees with the germline gene, perhaps due to a read error. These data are taken from a study of shared clonotypes between healthy human individuals. For the study at large: Donors had three CD4 naive, three CD4 memory, two CD8 naive and one CD8 memory plate apiece.

Sequencing was performed with immunoSEQ multiplex PCR; in TCRdb, only in-frame clones are kept and a portion is missing. Of roughly 1,000,000 clones listed, approximately 80% are singletons. Germline lookup yields CDR1 SEHNR and CDR2 FQNEAQ (reference sequence). This CDR3 is built from 14 residues. The chain combines TRBV7-9 with TRBJ2-5; 11 nucleotides align to TRBD2. The sample was memory CD4+ T cells from PBMCs. Subset described: CD45RA-negative fraction. The TCR was taken from a man between 18 and 29 years old in good health. Some clones in this sample may be carry-over from other donors' samples. CDR3 residues: CASSIAGGSETQYF. DNA for the CDR3: TGTGCCAGCAGCATAGCGGGAGGGTCCGAGACCCAGTACTTC.